One TCR beta chain is described in this entry. A much more abundant neighbour one base away suggests this may be a read error. The TCR beta CDR3 regions underwent amplification from RNA transcripts. RT-PCR was first run with HTBI primers, then multiplex PCR in a second round. In TCRdb, the multiplex PCR reads were re-called with MiXCR into one record per CDR3 protein. Among around 670,000 distinct CDR3 sequences listed, 40% were seen once. The data belong to a study of Graves' ophthalmopathy and Graves' hyperthyroidism. This CDR3 has 13 residues. CDR1 and CDR2 from the germline V gene are ENHRY and SYGVKD. The junction had 6 bases not matched to a gene; V was cut back by 5 bases and J by 6 bases. Certain patients, namely those with other autoimmune diseases, uncontrolled infections, pregnancy or lactation, were excluded.

This TCR was recovered from an adult man with Graves' ophthalmopathy. Material: peripheral blood. V usage is TRBV10-3 and J usage is TRBJ2-7, with TRBD2 identical over 8 bases. The DNA of the CDR3 is TGTGCCATCAGTTTGCGGGGGGCGGGCGAGCAGTACTTC. This gives the protein CAISLRGAGEQYF.